The next 18 T cell receptor beta chains were all read from a single sample in a study of Ad26.COV2.S vaccination and SARS-CoV-2 variants. TCRdb's copy holds only in-frame clones and misses some; the assay was immunoSEQ multiplex PCR. The sample has some 340,000 clones, approximately 86% seen once. Indicated treatment: some 20 received Ad26.COV2.S at low or high dose, single or two shots; about 5 received placebo; per-sample allocation not given. After the first vaccine or placebo injection, samples were drawn on day 63. The sample was peripheral blood, taken in a trial of Ad26.COV2.S vaccine versus placebo. These receptors all stem from a person between 18 and 65 years old who received the Ad26.COV2.S COVID-19 vaccine or a placebo.

The chain carries TRBV25-1 and TRBJ1-1; D not certain. V lost 1 base, J lost 10 bases, and 10 bases lay in between. The CDR3 is made up of 12 amino acids. The germline CDR1 and CDR2 sequences are MGHDK and SYGVNS. The CDR3 reads CASSESRARAFF. CDR3 DNA sequence: TGTGCCAGCAGTGAATCCCGGGCTCGAGCTTTCTTT.

The V gene is TRBV5-1, the J gene TRBJ2-7; D ambiguous. The V and J ends lost 0 bases and 2 bases respectively, with 6 bases between them. In germline, CDR1 is SGHRS, CDR2 YFSETQ. The CDR3 has 13 residues. The CDR3 loop reads CASSLDPAYEQYF. The CDR3 region has the DNA TGCGCCAGCAGCTTGGATCCTGCCTACGAGCAGTACTTC.

This clone was seen just once. The junction does not match germline at one end; this may be a read error. The chain carries TRBV25-1 and TRBJ2-7, with D unclear. This CDR3 is 14 amino acids long. In germline, CDR1 is MGHDK, CDR2 SYGVNS. CDR3 DNA: TGTGCCAGCAGTGATGGGCACCACTCCTTCGAGCAGTACTTC. Translated: CASSDGHHSFEQYF.

The V call is TRBV4-3, the J call TRBJ2-5; D might be TRBD2 (6 bases). Germline assignment: CDR1 LGHNA and CDR2 YSLEER. Trimming left V 1 base short and J 5 bases short, with 14 bases between. This CDR3 spans 15 amino acids. The CDR3 bases are TGCGCCAGCAGCCAAGGCGGCGGGGCCGGTGAGACCCAGTACTTC. Its protein product is CASSQGGGAGETQYF.

The genes are TRBV5-6 and TRBJ1-5, with D hard to call. The CDR3 consists of 13 residues. V lost 1 base, J lost 2 bases, and 4 bases lay in between. The germline V gene has CDR1 SGHDT and CDR2 YYEEEE. The CDR3 DNA follows: TGTGCCAGCAGCTTGCGGCGCAATCAGCCCCAGCATTTT. It translates to CASSLRRNQPQHF.

The chain combines TRBV14 with TRBJ1-2; no reliable D call. CDR3 length: 14 residues. The V end lost 2 bases, the J end lost 6 bases, and 13 bases lay between the germline ends. Germline V gene sequence: CDR1 SGHDN, CDR2 FVKESK. In nucleotides, the CDR3 is TGTGCCAGCAGCCAATCGAGGTGGGGAAATGGCTACACCTTC. Protein product: CASSQSRWGNGYTF.

The V and J genes are TRBV10-2 and TRBJ1-6; D possibly corresponds to TRBD1 (5 bases). Trimming stripped 10 bases from V and 9 bases from J, with 13 bases between. CDR1 and CDR2 (germline): WSHSY, SAAADI. The CDR3 is 12 residues long. The CDR3 sequence: CATQGWSSPLHF. CDR3 DNA sequence: TGCGCCACCCAGGGTTGGAGTTCACCCCTCCACTTT.

J is TRBJ2-7 and V is TRBV7-2; D gene ambiguous. The length of the CDR3 is 13 residues. Germline lookup yields CDR1 SGHTA and CDR2 FQGNSA. V was cut by 1 base and J by 5 bases, with 9 bases left in between. CDR3 in amino acids: CASSLVPSDEQYF. CDR3 nucleotides: TGTGCCAGCAGCTTAGTTCCCAGCGACGAGCAGTACTTC.

The chain is built from TRBV15 and TRBJ2-3, with 12 bases fitting TRBD1. The CDR3 contains 17 residues. Germline values: CDR1 LNHNV, CDR2 YYDKDF (reference sequence). V lost 1 base to trimming and J lost 6 bases; unmatched junction nucleotides: 8. The CDR3 region is CATSRGNPGQGADTQYF. The CDR3 bases are TGTGCCACCAGCAGAGGAAATCCGGGACAGGGGGCGGATACGCAGTATTTT.

The chain uses TRBV10-3 and TRBJ2-6; TRBD2 aligns across 8 bases. Germline V gives CDR1 ENHRY, CDR2 SYGVKD. Germline trimming cut 5 bases from V and 1 base from J; bases unmatched to any gene: 10. CDR3 length equals 18 residues. CDR3 residues: CAISPGLGLFSGANVLTF. The CDR3 DNA is TGTGCCATCAGTCCGGGACTAGGATTATTTTCTGGGGCCAACGTCCTGACTTTC.

This chain joins TRBV6-5 and TRBJ1-2; 9 positions agree with TRBD1. Trimming took 6 bases from V and 6 from J; bases not matched to a gene: 5. There are 13 residues in the CDR3. From germline, CDR1 is MNHEY and CDR2 SVGAGI. The CDR3 reads CASRQGAGDGYTF. The DNA of the CDR3 is TGTGCCAGCAGACAGGGGGCTGGGGATGGCTACACCTTC.

The chain carries TRBV20-1 and TRBJ2-7; perhaps D is TRBD1 or TRBD2 (5 bases each). The V and J ends lost 3 bases and 0 bases respectively, with 6 bases between them. The V gene's germline CDR1 is DFQATT and CDR2 SNEGSKA (reference sequence). This CDR3 region has 12 residues. The chain's CDR3 is CSASGGSYEQYF. As DNA, the CDR3 is TGCAGTGCTAGTGGGGGCTCCTACGAGCAGTACTTC.

The chain has TRBV5-4 and TRBJ2-3; no firm D call. The CDR3 runs 16 residues. The V end was cut by 0 bases, the J end by 2 bases, with 13 bases between. The germline gives CDR1 SGHNT, CDR2 YYREEE (reference sequence). The CDR3 DNA follows: TGTGCCAGCAGCTTGGTAAAAGGGAACCCCACAGATACGCAGTATTTT. Translation gives CASSLVKGNPTDTQYF.

In this sample, this clone turned up once. The chain uses TRBV6-2 or TRBV6-3 and TRBJ2-3; either TRBD1 or TRBD2 may fit D (5 bases each). From germline, CDR1 is MNHEY and CDR2 SVGEGT. This CDR3 has 13 amino acids. The V and J ends lost 6 bases and 4 bases respectively, with 11 bases between them. The CDR3 DNA reads TGTGCCAGCAGGTACCGGGGCCCAGATACGCAGTATTTT. Protein sequence: CASRYRGPDTQYF.

As to this clone: Other DNA sequences in this specimen translate into the identical CDR3. The J gene is TRBJ1-4, the V gene TRBV2; 8 positions match TRBD1. Germline CDR1 reads SNHLY; CDR2 reads FYNNEI. This CDR3 comprises 14 residues. V shed 6 bases and J 7 bases; nucleotides not matched to a gene: 7. The CDR3 DNA reads as TGTGCCAGCAGGGACAGGGTTGGGAGTGAAAAACTGTTTTTT. This gives the protein CASRDRVGSEKLFF.

J is TRBJ1-3 and V is TRBV19; the D is unclear. V lost 5 bases and J 0 bases, leaving 8 bases between the germline ends. This CDR3 is 14 amino acids long. The germline V gene encodes CDR1 LNHDA and CDR2 SQIVND (reference sequence). The CDR3 coding sequence is TGTGCCAGTAGTGAGCAGCACTCTGGAAACACCATATATTTT. The encoded protein is CASSEQHSGNTIYF. The full variable domain, in which reference TRBV19 and TRBJ1-3 provide the parts outside the CDR3, is DGGITQSPKYLFRKEGQNVTLSCEQNLNHDAMYWYRQDPGQGLRLIYYSQIVNDFQKGDIAEGYSVSREKKESFPLTVTSAQKNPTAFYLCASSEQHSGNTIYFGEGSWLTVV.

The chain is built from TRBV6-2 or TRBV6-3 and TRBJ2-1; 8 positions match TRBD2. The CDR3 totals 15 residues. Germline lookup yields CDR1 MNHEY and CDR2 SVGEGT. The V gene end was trimmed by 4 bases and the J gene end by 0 bases; junction bases not matched to a gene: 2. The CDR3 region is CASSLAGSSYNEQFF. Here the CDR3 DNA reads TGTGCCAGCAGTTTAGCGGGGAGCTCCTACAATGAGCAGTTCTTC.

V gene TRBV5-1 combines with J gene TRBJ2-7, with a possible D match to TRBD1 (6 bases). The ends were cut back, 4 bases at V and 1 base at J, with 15 bases in the middle. Per the germline V gene, CDR1 is SGHRS and CDR2 is YFSETQ. The CDR3 totals 15 residues. This CDR3 is CASSRAPGQSYEQYF. The CDR3 bases are TGCGCCAGCAGCAGGGCCCCCGGACAGTCCTACGAGCAGTACTTC.